The 30 T cell receptor beta chains below were found in one sample sequenced in a study of cytomegalovirus exposure and HLA in healthy donors. PCR employed 60 Vbeta and 13 Jbeta primers. Profiled with immunoSEQ multiplex PCR; TCRdb holds only in-frame clones, not every one. The table lists 250,000 to 300,000 clones, about nine tenths of them singletons. Sequences were obtained from PBMCs. These receptors all stem from a girl aged 2 to 10 in good health and CMV-seronegative.

The chain couples TRBV11-2 to TRBJ1-4; TRBD1 is a possible D gene (5 bases). CDR3 length: 16 amino acids. V gave up 0 bases and J gave up 0 bases, with 8 bases separating them. CDR1 and CDR2 (germline): SGHAT, FQNNGV. CDR3 loop: CASSLDIRATNEKLFF. As DNA, the CDR3 is TGTGCCAGCAGCTTAGATATCAGGGCAACTAATGAAAAACTGTTTTTT.

The chain recombines TRBV2 with TRBJ1-5; TRBD1 might be the D (5 bases). CDR3 length: 16 residues. V lost 4 bases to trimming and J lost 3 bases, with 16 bases between them. CDR1 SNHLY and CDR2 FYNNEI come from the germline V gene. The CDR3 DNA follows: TGTGCCAGCAGTGCCCCTCCAGGGCTTGTCAATCAGCCCCAGCATTTT. The encoded protein is CASSAPPGLVNQPQHF.

This chain links TRBV19 with TRBJ2-3; maybe TRBD1 (6 bases). Trimming took off 5 bases at V and 3 bases at J, with 18 bases between the two ends. The germline V gene has CDR1 LNHDA and CDR2 SQIVND (reference sequence). This CDR3 is 16 amino acids long. The CDR3 here is CASSPGLVTGTDTQYF. The CDR3 DNA reads TGTGCCAGTAGTCCCGGTTTAGTGACAGGTACAGATACGCAGTATTTT.

In this sample, this clone turned up once. The chain uses TRBV4-1 and TRBJ2-1; 8 bases agree with TRBD2. This CDR3 has 17 amino acids. The germline CDR1 and CDR2 sequences are MGHRA and YSYEKL. V lost 3 bases, J lost 0 bases, and 7 bases stayed unmatched. The DNA of the CDR3 is TGCGCCAGCAGCCAGCCGGGACTAGACCCCTCCTACAATGAGCAGTTCTTC. This codes for CASSQPGLDPSYNEQFF.

The rearrangement joins TRBV13 to TRBJ2-7, with TRBD1 matching over 11 bases. This CDR3 has 17 amino acids. Trimming took 3 bases from V and 3 from J; bases not matched to a gene: 10. Germline assignment: CDR1 PRHDT and CDR2 FYEKMQ (reference sequence). CDR3 loop: CASSFSTGTGGIYEQYF. DNA for the CDR3: TGTGCCAGCAGCTTCTCAACCGGGACAGGGGGTATCTACGAGCAGTACTTC.

Worth noting for this clone: This sample includes further DNA sequences coding for the same CDR3. This sequence joins TRBV6-5 and TRBJ2-3; 11 bases align to TRBD2. The CDR3 has 14 residues. V lost 8 bases, J lost 3 bases, and 4 bases stayed unmatched. Germline V CDR1 and CDR2: MNHEY, SVGAGI. The chain's CDR3 is CASSTSGSTDTQYF. DNA of the CDR3: TGTGCCAGCTCAACTAGCGGGAGTACAGATACGCAGTATTTT.

This clone was observed a single time. The CDR3 nucleotides read TGTGCCAGCAGCTCCCCGAGGAACCAGCCCCAGCATTTT. This gives the protein CASSSPRNQPQHF. The chain carries TRBV7-2 and TRBJ1-5; D is uncertain. V lost 4 bases to trimming and J lost 7 bases, with 11 bases between them. The CDR3 extends over 13 amino acids. Germline lookup yields CDR1 SGHTA and CDR2 FQGNSA.

The chain's CDR3 is CASSLRGGTYEQYF. The CDR3 DNA follows: TGTGCCAGCAGCCTCCGGGGGGGAACCTACGAGCAGTACTTC. The chain combines TRBV5-5 with TRBJ2-7; 8 bases line up with TRBD2. The J segment lost 2 bases and the V segment lost 4 bases, leaving 5 bases of the junction unmatched. The CDR3 extends over 14 amino acids. Germline V lookup: CDR1 SGHKS, CDR2 YYEKEE (reference sequence).

This chain links TRBV6-1 with TRBJ2-1, with a tentative D call TRBD1 (5 bases). The germline gives CDR1 MNHNS, CDR2 SASEGT. Trimming took 6 bases from V and 7 from J, leaving 10 bases between them. The length of the CDR3 is 12 residues. The CDR3 nucleotides read TGTGCCAGCAGCCTTCAGGGTAATGAGCAGTTCTTC. As protein: CASSLQGNEQFF.

The V gene is TRBV18, the J gene TRBJ1-2; D not certain. V was cut by 2 bases and J by 2 bases, with 6 bases left in between. This CDR3 is built from 13 residues. The germline CDR1 and CDR2 sequences are KGHSH and LQKENI. The CDR3: CASSPGSNYGYTF. The CDR3 nucleotides read TGTGCCAGCTCACCAGGCTCGAACTATGGCTACACCTTC.

The chain employs TRBV29-1 and TRBJ2-7, with a possible D match to TRBD2 (6 bases). The CDR3 length is 14 residues. Trimming left V 7 bases short and J 3 bases short, with 19 bases between. CDR1 and CDR2 from the germline V gene are SQVTM and ANQGSEA. CDR3 DNA sequence: TGCAGCGCCTTTGGGACTGAAAAAAACTACGAGCAGTACTTC. Translating gives CSAFGTEKNYEQYF.

CDR3 bases: TGTGCCAGCAGCAGAAGGAGGCAGGGGACCACCGGGGAGCTGTTTTTT. The encoded protein is CASSRRRQGTTGELFF. The V call is TRBV7-2, the J call TRBJ2-2, with D tentatively TRBD1 (6 bases). V was cut by 5 bases and J by 4 bases, with 17 bases left in between. The CDR3 consists of 16 residues. Germline CDR1 SGHTA, CDR2 FQGNSA.

The chain couples TRBV29-1 to TRBJ1-1; D uncertain. V lost 6 bases, J lost 3 bases, and 8 bases lay in between. CDR3 length: 11 residues. The V gene's germline CDR1 is SQVTM and CDR2 ANQGSEA. DNA of the CDR3: TGCAGCGTGAATGGGCACACTGAAGCTTTCTTT. Translated, it gives CSVNGHTEAFF.

The V gene is TRBV19, the J gene TRBJ2-1; D uncertain. V was pared by 4 bases and J by 3 bases, with 10 bases between. Germline CDR1 reads LNHDA; CDR2 reads SQIVND (reference sequence). The CDR3 consists of 14 residues. CDR3 nucleotide sequence: TGTGCCAGTAGTAGGATAGCTGACTACAATGAGCAGTTCTTC. Protein product: CASSRIADYNEQFF. The complete variable domain, with remaining parts taken from reference TRBV19 and TRBJ2-1, reads DGGITQSPKYLFRKEGQNVTLSCEQNLNHDAMYWYRQDPGQGLRLIYYSQIVNDFQKGDIAEGYSVSREKKESFPLTVTSAQKNPTAFYLCASSRIADYNEQFFGPGTRLTVL.

The chain combines TRBV6-1 with TRBJ1-5; 10 bases match TRBD1. Germline CDR1 MNHNS, CDR2 SASEGT. This CDR3 comprises 15 residues. V lost 3 bases, J lost 3 bases, and 2 bases stayed unmatched. Here the CDR3 DNA reads TGTGCCAGCAGTGAGGACAGGGGGAACAATCAGCCCCAGCATTTT. Amino acid sequence: CASSEDRGNNQPQHF.

This chain joins TRBV4-1 and TRBJ2-7; D might be TRBD2 (6 bases). Trimming removed 4 bases at V and 1 base at J, with 11 bases between. The germline V gene has CDR1 MGHRA and CDR2 YSYEKL. The CDR3 loop spans 14 amino acids. CDR3 DNA: TGCGCCAGCAGCCTAATAGCGGAGTCCTACGAGCAGTACTTC. It translates to CASSLIAESYEQYF.

This clone was detected only once. This rearrangement joins TRBV19 to TRBJ2-2; a weak D match, TRBD2 (7 bases). Germline-derived CDR1 and CDR2 are LNHDA and SQIVND (reference sequence). The CDR3 sequence is 16 residues long. V was clipped by 3 bases and J by 3 bases, with 14 bases between them. CDR3 loop: CASSILGEGDTGELFF. CDR3 coding DNA: TGTGCCAGTAGTATCTTGGGGGAGGGGGACACCGGGGAGCTGTTTTTT.

The chain is built from TRBV5-1 and TRBJ1-6; the D gene is possibly TRBD1 (5 bases). This CDR3 contains 17 residues. Looked up from germline, CDR1 is SGHRS and CDR2 is YFSETQ. V lost 1 base and J lost 7, with 18 bases in between. In DNA form, the CDR3 reads TGCGCCAGCAGCTTGCTGGGGGGACGGCGTCCGAATTCACCCCTCCACTTT. It yields the protein CASSLLGGRRPNSPLHF.

The rearrangement links TRBV2 to TRBJ2-7, with TRBD2 matching 8 bases. Germline CDR1 and CDR2: SNHLY and FYNNEI. V was clipped by 5 bases and J by 4 bases; unmatched bases: 13. The CDR3 is made up of 16 amino acids. The CDR3, as DNA: TGTGCCAGCAGTTACGGAGGAACTAGCGGTTCTTACGAGCAGTACTTC. Its protein is CASSYGGTSGSYEQYF.

The rearrangement uses TRBV30 and TRBJ2-1; TRBD2 might be the D (7 bases). Trimming cost V 4 bases and J 1 base, with 11 bases left between them. The CDR3 loop spans 14 amino acids. The germline CDR1 and CDR2 sequences are GTSNPN and SVGIG (reference sequence). The CDR3 here is CAWKGGSSYNEQFF. The CDR3 DNA follows: TGTGCCTGGAAGGGGGGGTCGTCCTACAATGAGCAGTTCTTC. Filled out from reference TRBV30 and TRBJ2-1, the complete variable domain reads SQTIHQWPATLVQPVGSPLSLECTVEGTSNPNLYWYRQAAGRGLQLLFYSVGIGQISSEVPQNLSASRPQDRQFILSSKKLLLSDSGFYLCAWKGGSSYNEQFFGPGTRLTVL.

As to this clone: Its ends do not fully match the called genes, so a read error is possible. The chain is built from TRBV6-1 and TRBJ1-2, with 9 nucleotides matching TRBD1. CDR1 is MNHNS, CDR2 SASEGT, per germline. This CDR3 has 11 amino acids. The CDR3 bases are TGTGCCAGCAGTGCTGGGACAGGGTTCCTCTTC. Translating it yields CASSAGTGFLF.

This rearrangement joins TRBV27 to TRBJ2-1; a possible D gene is TRBD2 (5 bases). V shed 8 bases and J shed 5 bases, with 13 bases lying between them. Germline V gives CDR1 MNHEY, CDR2 SMNVEV (reference sequence). This CDR3 spans 13 amino acids. CDR3 in DNA: TGTGCCAGCTCCCCAAGCGGCAACAATGAGCAGTTCTTC. Translating gives CASSPSGNNEQFF.

With regard to this clone: Distinct nucleotide sequences in the sample also encode this CDR3. The genes are TRBV27 and TRBJ1-1; 7 bases fit TRBD1. The CDR3 consists of 14 residues. CDR1 is MNHEY and CDR2 is SMNVEV in the germline V gene (reference sequence). Unmatched junction bases numbered 3, after V lost 5 bases and J lost 0 bases. This CDR3 is CASSDRVVNTEAFF. The CDR3 DNA is TGTGCCAGCAGTGACAGGGTGGTGAACACTGAAGCTTTCTTT.

The chain recombines TRBV11-2 with TRBJ1-1; 8 nucleotides agree with TRBD1. From germline, CDR1 is SGHAT and CDR2 FQNNGV. Trimming removed 2 bases from V and 5 bases from J; junction bases left unmatched: 1. The CDR3 has 13 residues. CDR3 coding DNA: TGTGCCAGCAGCTTAACAGGGGGGACTGAAGCTTTCTTT. It translates to CASSLTGGTEAFF.

The J gene is TRBJ1-2, the V gene TRBV7-9; perhaps TRBD1 as D (6 bases). This CDR3 is built from 15 residues. Germline V lookup: CDR1 SEHNR, CDR2 FQNEAQ (reference sequence). Trimming stripped 5 bases from V and 1 base from J, with 14 bases between. This chain's CDR3 is CASSPRQDVNYGYTF. CDR3 nucleotide sequence: TGTGCCAGCAGCCCGCGACAGGATGTTAACTATGGCTACACCTTC.

The V call is TRBV7-8, the J call TRBJ2-1; D might be TRBD1 (6 bases). The CDR3 length is 18 residues. Per the germline V gene, CDR1 is SGHVS and CDR2 is FQNEAQ. Trimming took 4 bases from V and 1 from J, leaving 20 bases between them. The CDR3 is CASSSRGGGGQSYNEQFF. CDR3 DNA: TGTGCCAGCAGCTCCCGCGGTGGGGGCGGACAGTCCTACAATGAGCAGTTCTTC.

The chain carries TRBV15 and TRBJ2-1; 9 nucleotides match TRBD2. Per the germline V gene, CDR1 is LNHNV and CDR2 is YYDKDF (reference sequence). Losses at the gene ends were 0 bases for V and 3 bases for J; bases not matched to a gene: 3. CDR3 length: 16 residues. The CDR3, as DNA: TGTGCCACCAGCAGAGATGGGACTAGCCGCTACAATGAGCAGTTCTTC. This codes for CATSRDGTSRYNEQFF.

The chain recombines TRBV4-2 with TRBJ2-3, with 8 bases that match TRBD2. There are 17 residues in the CDR3. Germline CDR1 is LGHNA and CDR2 is YNFKEQ. V lost 0 bases to trimming and J lost 9 bases; unmatched junction nucleotides: 14. The CDR3 here is CASSQDIREGPLRTQYF. DNA for the CDR3: TGTGCCAGCAGCCAAGATATACGGGAGGGTCCTCTGAGGACGCAGTATTTT.

This chain uses TRBV2 with TRBJ2-7, with TRBD2 as a possible D gene (6 bases). The CDR3 has 14 amino acids. Germline values: CDR1 SNHLY, CDR2 FYNNEI. Between the trimmed V and J ends, which lost 4 bases and 3 bases, there was a span of 13 bases. This chain's CDR3 is CASSAGLRNYEQYF. CDR3 nucleotide sequence: TGTGCCAGCAGTGCGGGACTTCGGAACTACGAGCAGTACTTC.

The gene calls are TRBV5-4 and TRBJ2-3; TRBD2 agrees at 11 bases. Germline V lookup: CDR1 SGHNT, CDR2 YYREEE (reference sequence). The CDR3 contains 18 residues. V lost 4 bases to trimming and J lost 1 base; unmatched junction nucleotides: 11. As DNA, the CDR3 is TGTGCCAGCAGCCCTCCCCCGCTAGCGGGGGGTGGCACAGATACGCAGTATTTT. This translates into CASSPPPLAGGGTDTQYF.